This TCR beta chain emerged from a study of beta chain features in type 1 diabetes. Findings and caveats of the study: VDJ junctions from type 1 diabetes patients carried fewer insertions and larger deletions. TCRB CDR3s were moderately but significantly shorter in Type 1 diabetes patients in all four CD4+ subsets.

Reverse transcription of all isolated RNA meant that expressed TCRB transcripts were sequenced. TCRdb's copy holds only in-frame clones and misses some; the assay was immunoSEQ multiplex PCR. The sample includes just under 150,000 clones, about 12% seen only once; the top ten take 1% to 1.5%. As regards this clone: Its antigen is not identified.

The receptor was isolated from a man in his late teens or twenties with type 1 diabetes. The sequenced sample was central memory CD4+ T cells from blood.

DNA for the CDR3: TGCGCCAGCAGCACAGGGGATGGCAATCAGCCCCAGCATTTT. The encoded protein is CASSTGDGNQPQHF. The rearrangement uses TRBV5-1 and TRBJ1-5; TRBD1 matches 7 bases. CDR1 and CDR2 (germline): SGHRS, YFSETQ. Germline trimming cut 4 bases from V and 2 bases from J; bases unmatched to any gene: 3. The CDR3 spans 14 residues.